The clone carrying this TCR beta chain showed up just once. Its target is unknown. This sample was included in a study of cytomegalovirus exposure and HLA in healthy donors. Findings and caveats of the study: TCR beta V- and J-gene trimming was later associated with a missense DCLRE1C variant. Earlier analysis yielded a pattern in which most TCR beta V segments were productive about 90% or about 30% of the time. In a later analysis, a genetic analysis reported fewer productive-TCR N-insertions in an Asian-associated ancestry cluster than the cohort average.

The germline V gene has CDR1 SGHRS and CDR2 YFSETQ. V lost 4 bases and J lost 6; bases outside the gene matches: 17. The CDR3 contains 17 residues. PCR was performed using 60 Vbeta and 13 Jbeta primers. Clones were sequenced by immunoSEQ multiplex PCR, and TCRdb holds only the in-frame ones, with some missing. This table has about 160,000 clones, 80% appearing once. Sequencing was done on a sample of PBMCs. V and J are TRBV5-1 and TRBJ2-3; 7 bases agree with TRBD2. The sequence was collected from a man between 18 and 35 years old in good health and CMV-seropositive. This CDR3 is CASSEGIGGGVGDTQYF. In DNA form, the CDR3 reads TGCGCCAGCAGCGAGGGGATAGGCGGGGGTGTCGGGGATACGCAGTATTTT.